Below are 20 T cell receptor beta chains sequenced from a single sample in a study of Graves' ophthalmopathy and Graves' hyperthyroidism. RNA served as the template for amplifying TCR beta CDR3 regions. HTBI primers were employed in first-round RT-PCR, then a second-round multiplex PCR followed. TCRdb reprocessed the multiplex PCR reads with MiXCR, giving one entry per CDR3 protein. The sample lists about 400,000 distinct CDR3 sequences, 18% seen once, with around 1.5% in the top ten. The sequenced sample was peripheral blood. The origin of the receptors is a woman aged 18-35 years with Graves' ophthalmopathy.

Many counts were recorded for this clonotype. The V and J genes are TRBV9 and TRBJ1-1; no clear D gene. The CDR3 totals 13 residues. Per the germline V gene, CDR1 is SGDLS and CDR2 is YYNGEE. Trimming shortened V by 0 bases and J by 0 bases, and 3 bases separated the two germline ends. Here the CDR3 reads CASSVVLNTEAFF. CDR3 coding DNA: TGTGCCAGCAGCGTAGTGTTGAACACTGAAGCTTTCTTT.

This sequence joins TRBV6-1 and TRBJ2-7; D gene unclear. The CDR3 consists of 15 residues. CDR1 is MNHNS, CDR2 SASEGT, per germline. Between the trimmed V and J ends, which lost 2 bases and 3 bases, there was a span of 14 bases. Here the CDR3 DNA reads TGTGCCAGCAGTGAATTCCCCATCGAGGACTACGAGCAGTACTTC. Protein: CASSEFPIEDYEQYF.

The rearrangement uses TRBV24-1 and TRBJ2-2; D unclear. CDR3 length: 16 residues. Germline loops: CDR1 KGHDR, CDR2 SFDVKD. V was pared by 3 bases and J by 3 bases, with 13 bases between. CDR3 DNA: TGTGCCACCAGTGATCGGTCCTGGGCAGACACCGGGGAGCTGTTTTTT. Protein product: CATSDRSWADTGELFF.

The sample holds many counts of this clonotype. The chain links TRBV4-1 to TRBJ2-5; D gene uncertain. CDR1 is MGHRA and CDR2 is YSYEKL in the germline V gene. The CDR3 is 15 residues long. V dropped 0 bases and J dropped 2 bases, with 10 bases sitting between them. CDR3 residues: CASSQDSGEQETQYF. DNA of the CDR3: TGCGCCAGCAGCCAAGATTCCGGAGAGCAAGAGACCCAGTACTTC.

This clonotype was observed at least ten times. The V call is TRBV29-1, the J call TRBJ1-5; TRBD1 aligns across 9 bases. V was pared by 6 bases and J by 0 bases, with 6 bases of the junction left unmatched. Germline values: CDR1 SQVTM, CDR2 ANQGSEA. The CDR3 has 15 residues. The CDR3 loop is CSVGQGPYSNQPQHF. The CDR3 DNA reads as TGCAGCGTGGGACAGGGACCGTATAGCAATCAGCCCCAGCATTTT.

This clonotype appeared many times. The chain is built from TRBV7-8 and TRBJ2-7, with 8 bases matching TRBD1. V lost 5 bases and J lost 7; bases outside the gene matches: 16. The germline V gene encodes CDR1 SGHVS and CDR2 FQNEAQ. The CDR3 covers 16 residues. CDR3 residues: CASSPRDRQQGREQYF. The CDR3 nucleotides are TGTGCCAGCAGCCCCAGGGACAGGCAACAGGGGAGGGAGCAGTACTTC. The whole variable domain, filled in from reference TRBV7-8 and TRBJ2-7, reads GAGVSQSPRYKVAKRGQDVALRCDPISGHVSLFWYQQALGQGPEFLTYFQNEAQLDKSGLPSDRFFAERPEGSVSTLKIQRTQQEDSAVYLCASSPRDRQQGREQYFGPGTRLTVT.

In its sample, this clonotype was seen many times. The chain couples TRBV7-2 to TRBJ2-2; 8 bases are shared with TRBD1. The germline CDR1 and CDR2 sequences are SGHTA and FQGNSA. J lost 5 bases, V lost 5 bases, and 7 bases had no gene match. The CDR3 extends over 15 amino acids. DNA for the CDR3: TGTGCCAGCAGCCCCGACAGGGGAAGGACCGGGGAGCTGTTTTTT. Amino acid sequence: CASSPDRGRTGELFF.

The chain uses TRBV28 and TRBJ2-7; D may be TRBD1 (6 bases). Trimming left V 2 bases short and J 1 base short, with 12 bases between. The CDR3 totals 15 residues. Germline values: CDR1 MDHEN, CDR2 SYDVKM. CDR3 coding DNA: TGTGCCAGCAGTTTAGAACAGGGTTGGTCCTACGAGCAGTACTTC. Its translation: CASSLEQGWSYEQYF.

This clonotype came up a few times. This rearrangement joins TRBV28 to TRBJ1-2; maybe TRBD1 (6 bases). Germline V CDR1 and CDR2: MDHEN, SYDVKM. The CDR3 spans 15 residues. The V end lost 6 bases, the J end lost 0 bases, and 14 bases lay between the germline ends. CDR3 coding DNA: TGTGCCAGCAGCGAAACAGGGCCTACTAACTATGGCTACACCTTC. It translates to CASSETGPTNYGYTF.

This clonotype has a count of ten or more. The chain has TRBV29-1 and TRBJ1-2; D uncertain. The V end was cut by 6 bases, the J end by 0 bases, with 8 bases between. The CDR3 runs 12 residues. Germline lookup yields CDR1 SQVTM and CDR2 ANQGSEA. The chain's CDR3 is CSVAITNYGYTF. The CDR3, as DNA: TGCAGCGTGGCCATTACTAACTATGGCTACACCTTC. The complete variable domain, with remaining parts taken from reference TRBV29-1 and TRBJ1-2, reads SAVISQKPSRDICQRGTSLTIQCQVDSQVTMMFWYRQQPGQSLTLIATANQGSEATYESGFVIDKFPISRPNLTFSTLTVSNMSPEDSSIYLCSVAITNYGYTFGSGTRLTVV.

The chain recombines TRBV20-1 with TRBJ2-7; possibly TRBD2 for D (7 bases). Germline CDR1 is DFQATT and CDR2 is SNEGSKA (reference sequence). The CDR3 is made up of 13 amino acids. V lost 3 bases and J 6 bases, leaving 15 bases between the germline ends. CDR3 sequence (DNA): TGCAGTGCTAGTAGGGAGGGGGGCGGCGAGCAGTACTTC. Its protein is CSASREGGGEQYF.

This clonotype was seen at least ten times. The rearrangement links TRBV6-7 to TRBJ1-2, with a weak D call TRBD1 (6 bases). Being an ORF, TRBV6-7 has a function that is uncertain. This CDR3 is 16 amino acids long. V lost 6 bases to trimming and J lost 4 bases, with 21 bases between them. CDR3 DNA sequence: TGTGCCAGCAGCCCAGGGCAGGGGCAGTCGCGCTATGGCTACACCTTC. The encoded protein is CASSPGQGQSRYGYTF.

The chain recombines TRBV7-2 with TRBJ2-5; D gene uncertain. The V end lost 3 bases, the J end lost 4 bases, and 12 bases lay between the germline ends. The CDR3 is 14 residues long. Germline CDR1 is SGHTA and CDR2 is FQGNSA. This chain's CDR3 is CASSFSRVAETQYF. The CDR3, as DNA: TGTGCCAGCAGCTTCTCCCGAGTGGCAGAGACCCAGTACTTC.

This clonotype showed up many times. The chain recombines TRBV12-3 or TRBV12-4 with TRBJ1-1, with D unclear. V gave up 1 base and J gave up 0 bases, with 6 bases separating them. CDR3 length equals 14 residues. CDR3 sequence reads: CASSLVPLNTEAFF. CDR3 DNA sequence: TGTGCCAGCAGTTTAGTCCCTTTGAACACTGAAGCTTTCTTT.

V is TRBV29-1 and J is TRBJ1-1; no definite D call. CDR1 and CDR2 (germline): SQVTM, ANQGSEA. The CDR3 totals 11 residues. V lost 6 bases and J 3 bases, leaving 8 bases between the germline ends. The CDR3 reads CSVQGYTEAFF. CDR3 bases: TGCAGCGTGCAAGGGTACACTGAAGCTTTCTTT. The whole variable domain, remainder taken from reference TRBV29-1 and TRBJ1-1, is SAVISQKPSRDICQRGTSLTIQCQVDSQVTMMFWYRQQPGQSLTLIATANQGSEATYESGFVIDKFPISRPNLTFSTLTVSNMSPEDSSIYLCSVQGYTEAFFGQGTRLTVV.

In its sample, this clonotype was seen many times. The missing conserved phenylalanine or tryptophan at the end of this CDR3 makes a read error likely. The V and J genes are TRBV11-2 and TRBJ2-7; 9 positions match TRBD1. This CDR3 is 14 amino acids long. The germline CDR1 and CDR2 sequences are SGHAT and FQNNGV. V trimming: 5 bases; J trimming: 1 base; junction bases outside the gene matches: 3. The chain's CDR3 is CASSMGQGSYEQYL. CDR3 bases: TGTGCCAGCAGCATGGGACAGGGATCCTACGAGCAGTACCTC.

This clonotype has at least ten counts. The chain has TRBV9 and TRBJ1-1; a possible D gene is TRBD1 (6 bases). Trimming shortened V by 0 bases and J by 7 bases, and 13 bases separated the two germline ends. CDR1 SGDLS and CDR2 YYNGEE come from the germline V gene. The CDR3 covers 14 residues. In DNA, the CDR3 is TGTGCCAGCAGCGTAGGATACAGGGAAAGTGAAGCTTTCTTT. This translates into CASSVGYRESEAFF.

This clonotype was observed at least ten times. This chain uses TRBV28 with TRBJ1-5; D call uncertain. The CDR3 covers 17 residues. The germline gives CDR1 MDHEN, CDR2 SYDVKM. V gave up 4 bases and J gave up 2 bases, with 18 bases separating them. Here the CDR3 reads CASSWDGWARGNQPQHF. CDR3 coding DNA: TGTGCCAGCAGTTGGGATGGGTGGGCGCGAGGCAATCAGCCCCAGCATTTT.

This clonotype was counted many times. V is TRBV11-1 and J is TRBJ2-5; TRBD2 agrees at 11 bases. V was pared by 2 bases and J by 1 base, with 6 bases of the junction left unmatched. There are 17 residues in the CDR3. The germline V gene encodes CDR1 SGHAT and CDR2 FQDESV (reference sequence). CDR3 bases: TGTGCCAGCAGCTTAATCGGGACTAGCGGACTCCAAGAGACCCAGTACTTC. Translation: CASSLIGTSGLQETQYF.

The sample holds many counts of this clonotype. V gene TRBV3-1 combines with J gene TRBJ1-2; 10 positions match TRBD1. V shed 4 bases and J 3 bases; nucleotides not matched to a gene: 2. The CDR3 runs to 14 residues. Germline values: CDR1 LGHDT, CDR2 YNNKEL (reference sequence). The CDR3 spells CASSRTGGDYGYTF. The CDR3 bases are TGTGCCAGCAGCCGGACAGGGGGAGACTATGGCTACACCTTC.